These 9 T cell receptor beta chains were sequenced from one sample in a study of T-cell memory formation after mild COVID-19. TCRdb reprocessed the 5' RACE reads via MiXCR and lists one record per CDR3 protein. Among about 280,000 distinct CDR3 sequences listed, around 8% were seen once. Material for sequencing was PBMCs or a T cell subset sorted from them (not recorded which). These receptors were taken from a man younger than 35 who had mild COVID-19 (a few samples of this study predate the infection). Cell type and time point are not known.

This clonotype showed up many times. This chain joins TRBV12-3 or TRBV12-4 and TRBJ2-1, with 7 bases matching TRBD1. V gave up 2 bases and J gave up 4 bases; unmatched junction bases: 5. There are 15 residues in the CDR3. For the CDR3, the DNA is TGTGCCAGCAGTTTAAGGACAGGCGGTTACAATGAGCAGTTCTTC. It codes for CASSLRTGGYNEQFF.

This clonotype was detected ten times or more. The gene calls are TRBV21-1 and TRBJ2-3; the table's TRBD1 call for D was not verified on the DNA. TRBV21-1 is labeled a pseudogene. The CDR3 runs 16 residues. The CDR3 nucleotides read TGTGCCAGCAGCCGTGACAGTGAGGGACGCACAGATACGCAGTATTTT. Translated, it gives CASSRDSEGRTDTQYF.

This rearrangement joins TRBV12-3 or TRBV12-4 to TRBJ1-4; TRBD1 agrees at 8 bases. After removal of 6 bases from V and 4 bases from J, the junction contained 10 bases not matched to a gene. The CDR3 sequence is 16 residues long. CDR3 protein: CASSPRGTGDNEKLFF. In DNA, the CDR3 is TGTGCCAGCAGCCCGCGGGGGACAGGAGATAATGAAAAACTGTTTTTT.

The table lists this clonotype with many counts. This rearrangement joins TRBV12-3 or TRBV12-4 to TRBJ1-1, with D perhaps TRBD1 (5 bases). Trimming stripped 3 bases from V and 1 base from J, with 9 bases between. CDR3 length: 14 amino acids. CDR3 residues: CASSFGRGNTEAFF. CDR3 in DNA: TGTGCCAGCAGTTTCGGGAGGGGGAACACTGAAGCTTTCTTT.

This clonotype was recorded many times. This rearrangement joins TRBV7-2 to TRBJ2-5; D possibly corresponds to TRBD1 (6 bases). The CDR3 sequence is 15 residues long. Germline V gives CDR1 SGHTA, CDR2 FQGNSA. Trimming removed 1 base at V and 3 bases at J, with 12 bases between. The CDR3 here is CASSLDRQAKETQYF. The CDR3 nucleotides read TGTGCCAGCAGCTTAGACAGACAGGCCAAAGAGACCCAGTACTTC.

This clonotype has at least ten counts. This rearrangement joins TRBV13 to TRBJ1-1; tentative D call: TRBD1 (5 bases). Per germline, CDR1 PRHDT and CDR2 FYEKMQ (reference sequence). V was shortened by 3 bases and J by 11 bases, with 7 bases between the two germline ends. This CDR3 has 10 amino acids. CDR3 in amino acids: CASSLGDAFF. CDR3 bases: TGTGCCAGCAGCTTGGGGGATGCTTTCTTT.

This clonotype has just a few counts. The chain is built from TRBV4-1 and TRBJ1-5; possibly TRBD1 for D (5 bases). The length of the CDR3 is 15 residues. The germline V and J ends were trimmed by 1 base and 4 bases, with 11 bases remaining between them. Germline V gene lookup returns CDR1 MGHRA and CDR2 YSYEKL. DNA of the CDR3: TGCGCCAGCAGCCAAGGCGACAGACCTAATCAGCCCCAGCATTTT. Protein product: CASSQGDRPNQPQHF.

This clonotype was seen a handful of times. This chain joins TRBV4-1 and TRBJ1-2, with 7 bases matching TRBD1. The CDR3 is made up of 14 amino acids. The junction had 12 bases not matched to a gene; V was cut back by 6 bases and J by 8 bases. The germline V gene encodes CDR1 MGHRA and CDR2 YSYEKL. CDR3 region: CASRPDRAGGGYTF. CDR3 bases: TGCGCCAGCAGGCCTGACAGGGCAGGAGGCGGCTACACCTTC.

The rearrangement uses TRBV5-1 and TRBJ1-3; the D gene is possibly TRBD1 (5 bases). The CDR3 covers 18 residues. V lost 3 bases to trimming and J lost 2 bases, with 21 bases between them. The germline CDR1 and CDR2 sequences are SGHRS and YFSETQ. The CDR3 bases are TGCGCCAGCAGCTGGACGCCCCGGGACGGGGCCCCTGGAAACACCATATATTTT. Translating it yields CASSWTPRDGAPGNTIYF.